This T cell receptor (beta chain) was captured by sequencing in a study of blood T cell repertoires in COVID-19. Overall study context: The study drew acute and convalescent COVID-19 samples from the United States, Italy and Spain. In each case, the material was cDNA or gDNA derived from T cells, B-cell-depleted T cells, or PBMCs.

In the source study's methods: Reference gene primer amplification in the assay estimated nucleated cell counts. TCRdb keeps only in-frame clones here, not all; method: immunoSEQ multiplex PCR. That table is the source of V, J and clone size, and D and trimming were worked out from the DNA. The sample lists fewer than 30,000 clones; 86% were seen once. The J segment lost 4 bases and the V segment lost 1 base, leaving 21 bases of the junction unmatched. CDR3 length: 20 residues. The germline V gene has CDR1 SGHRS and CDR2 YFSETQ. What was sequenced was peripheral blood. This clonotype originated in a man aged 45-60 years with active COVID-19. The chain combines TRBV5-1 with TRBJ1-2; 8 positions agree with TRBD1. The CDR3 DNA follows: TGCGCCAGCAGCTTGAACGGACGCGAGACAGGGGAAATGAGGCGCTATGGCTACACCTTC. It specifies CASSLNGRETGEMRRYGYTF.